Following are 24 T cell receptor beta chains from one sample sequenced in a study of shared clonotypes between healthy human individuals. Profiling relied on immunoSEQ multiplex PCR, and the TCRdb table lists in-frame clones only, not all of them. In the table there are more than 400,000 clones, 90% to 96% of which are singletons. The specimen sequenced was naive CD4+ T cells sorted from blood. Sample subset: CD45RA+ positively selected. These receptors all stem from a woman aged 25 to 39 in good health.

This clone was recorded only once. The chain is built from TRBV13 and TRBJ1-1; TRBD1 is a possible D gene (5 bases). V was pared by 0 bases and J by 13 bases, with 18 bases between. This CDR3 comprises 14 residues. Germline V gives CDR1 PRHDT, CDR2 FYEKMQ (reference sequence). CDR3 in amino acids: CASSLGRGVTEVFF. CDR3 nucleotide sequence: TGTGCCAGCAGCTTAGGCCGGGGGGTGACAGAGGTTTTCTTT.

V is TRBV5-1 and J is TRBJ2-7, with D perhaps TRBD2 (5 bases). Germline V gene data show CDR1 as SGHRS and CDR2 as YFSETQ. V was cut by 0 bases and J by 5 bases, with 12 bases left in between. The CDR3 has 14 residues. CDR3: CASSLGGSSDEQYF. The CDR3 DNA reads TGCGCCAGCAGCTTGGGAGGGAGCTCAGACGAGCAGTACTTC. Full variable domain (remainder filled in from reference TRBV5-1 and TRBJ2-7): KAGVTQTPRYLIKTRGQQVTLSCSPISGHRSVSWYQQTPGQGLQFLFEYFSETQRNKGNFPGRFSGRQFSNSRSEMNVSTLELGDSALYLCASSLGGSSDEQYFGPGTRLTVT.

This chain links TRBV28 with TRBJ2-1; D is unclear. V dropped 8 bases and J dropped 3 bases, with 17 bases sitting between them. Germline V gene sequence: CDR1 MDHEN, CDR2 SYDVKM. This CDR3 spans 15 amino acids. The CDR3 here is CASPPRPNDYNEQFF. As DNA, the CDR3 is TGTGCCAGCCCCCCTCGACCGAACGACTACAATGAGCAGTTCTTC.

This rearrangement joins TRBV19 to TRBJ1-2; the match to TRBD1 covers 10 bases. The CDR3 extends over 15 amino acids. In germline, CDR1 is LNHDA, CDR2 SQIVND (reference sequence). With 4 bases clipped from V and 8 bases from J, the junction kept 10 bases outside the gene matches. The DNA for the CDR3 is TGTGCCAGTAGTACTTCCCGGGACAGGGGATACGGCTACACCTTC. It is translated as CASSTSRDRGYGYTF.

The chain couples TRBV7-3 to TRBJ2-3, with TRBD2 matching 8 bases. Germline V CDR1 and CDR2: SGHTA, FQGTGA. This CDR3 is built from 16 residues. Germline trimming cut 4 bases from V and 4 bases from J; bases unmatched to any gene: 10. The CDR3 nucleotides read TGTGCCAGCAGCTCAGGGGTCGGGACTAGAGCAGATACGCAGTATTTT. This translates into CASSSGVGTRADTQYF.

V and J are TRBV5-1 and TRBJ2-5; no definite D call. CDR1 SGHRS and CDR2 YFSETQ come from the germline V gene. This CDR3 has 15 amino acids. Between the trimmed V and J ends, which lost 6 bases and 5 bases, there was a span of 20 bases. This CDR3 is CASKTPDLRWETQYF. CDR3 DNA sequence: TGCGCCAGCAAAACTCCCGACCTTCGGTGGGAGACCCAGTACTTC.

The genes are TRBV5-4 and TRBJ2-5; no definite D call. Germline V CDR1 and CDR2: SGHNT, YYREEE (reference sequence). The length of the CDR3 is 12 residues. Trimming took off 1 base at V and 1 base at J, with 2 bases between the two ends. DNA of the CDR3: TGTGCCAGCAGCTTGCCCCAAGAGACCCAGTACTTC. Translated, it gives CASSLPQETQYF.

V is TRBV28 and J is TRBJ2-3; 16 bases map to TRBD2. This CDR3 has 19 amino acids. Germline V gene data show CDR1 as MDHEN and CDR2 as SYDVKM. V gave up 5 bases and J gave up 9 bases; unmatched junction bases: 17. The CDR3 region has the DNA TGTGCCAGCAGTAGCACCTTGGGACTAGCGGGAGGGCCCGGAATGACGCAGTATTTT. As protein: CASSSTLGLAGGPGMTQYF.

The chain combines TRBV4-1 with TRBJ2-1, with TRBD2 matching 12 bases. The germline CDR1 and CDR2 sequences are MGHRA and YSYEKL. Germline trimming cut 5 bases from V and 0 bases from J; bases unmatched to any gene: 8. This CDR3 has 18 amino acids. The DNA for the CDR3 is TGCGCCAGCAGCAGCGGACTAGCGGGAACCTTCTCCTACAATGAGCAGTTCTTC. This codes for CASSSGLAGTFSYNEQFF.

The genes are TRBV6-1 and TRBJ1-1, with D maybe TRBD1 (5 bases). Trimming cost V 4 bases and J 3 bases, with 9 bases left between them. The CDR3 runs 13 residues. Germline assignment: CDR1 MNHNS and CDR2 SASEGT. The CDR3 is CASSAQGHTEAFF. CDR3 bases: TGTGCCAGCAGTGCGCAGGGCCACACTGAAGCTTTCTTT.

V gene TRBV5-1 combines with J gene TRBJ2-1; 13 bases match TRBD2. The CDR3 has 17 residues. Germline V lookup: CDR1 SGHRS, CDR2 YFSETQ. V trimming: 6 bases; J trimming: 4 bases; junction bases outside the gene matches: 10. The CDR3 protein is CASKRRLAGGRYNEQFF. The CDR3 bases are TGCGCCAGCAAGAGGCGACTAGCGGGAGGCCGATACAATGAGCAGTTCTTC.

This clone was counted a few times. This sequence joins TRBV7-9 and TRBJ1-1, with D tentatively TRBD1 (5 bases). Germline V CDR1 and CDR2: SEHNR, FQNEAQ (reference sequence). V lost 1 base and J lost 0, with 12 bases in between. The CDR3 has 16 residues. CDR3 DNA: TGTGCCAGCAGCTTAGACCCGGGGGTAATGAACACTGAAGCTTTCTTT. It encodes CASSLDPGVMNTEAFF.

This chain links TRBV5-1 with TRBJ1-4; D call uncertain. Germline V lookup: CDR1 SGHRS, CDR2 YFSETQ. Trimming removed 0 bases from V and 3 bases from J, with 6 bases in between. This CDR3 has 14 residues. The CDR3: CASSLGQSNEKLFF. Here the CDR3 DNA reads TGCGCCAGCAGCTTGGGGCAGTCTAATGAAAAACTGTTTTTT.

In this sample, this clone turned up once. This rearrangement joins TRBV29-1 to TRBJ2-4; no definite D call. CDR3 length: 16 amino acids. Germline V lookup: CDR1 SQVTM, CDR2 ANQGSEA. The V and J ends lost 6 bases and 0 bases respectively, with 18 bases between them. CDR3 in amino acids: CSVASSGTLAKNIQYF. The CDR3 DNA is TGCAGCGTCGCCTCCTCTGGAACTCTAGCCAAAAACATTCAGTACTTC.

V usage is TRBV27 and J usage is TRBJ2-5; TRBD1 matches 8 bases. The J call may be incorrect, as the DNA end agrees better with TRBJ2-7. This CDR3 is built from 14 residues. The germline gives CDR1 MNHEY, CDR2 SMNVEV (reference sequence). CDR3: CASSLAPQGGEQYF. The CDR3 DNA reads TGTGCCAGCAGTTTAGCGCCACAGGGGGGCGAGCAGTACTTC.

The V gene is TRBV5-1, the J gene TRBJ1-5, with 7 nucleotides matching TRBD1. Germline V gives CDR1 SGHRS, CDR2 YFSETQ. V lost 4 bases, J lost 2 bases, and 6 bases stayed unmatched. The CDR3 sequence is 15 residues long. CDR3 region: CASSPTGDRNQPQHF. CDR3 nucleotides: TGCGCCAGCAGCCCCACAGGGGATCGCAATCAGCCCCAGCATTTT.

The chain employs TRBV5-1 and TRBJ2-1; tentative D call: TRBD2 (6 bases). This CDR3 is built from 11 residues. The germline gives CDR1 SGHRS, CDR2 YFSETQ. V lost 7 bases and J 5 bases, leaving 7 bases between the germline ends. DNA of the CDR3: TGCGCCAGCCAGCGGGACAATGAGCAGTTCTTC. It yields the protein CASQRDNEQFF.

The chain carries TRBV11-2 and TRBJ2-7, with TRBD2 matching 8 bases. Unmatched junction bases numbered 8, after V lost 1 base and J lost 0 bases. The germline gives CDR1 SGHAT, CDR2 FQNNGV. The CDR3 is 17 residues long. The CDR3 coding sequence is TGTGCCAGCAGCTTAGGGTGGTTAGCGGGGCCCTCCTACGAGCAGTACTTC. It yields the protein CASSLGWLAGPSYEQYF.

Turning to this clone: Other DNA variants within this sample encode the same CDR3. The chain has TRBV18 and TRBJ2-5; D uncertain. V dropped 2 bases and J dropped 2 bases, with 3 bases sitting between them. Per the germline V gene, CDR1 is KGHSH and CDR2 is LQKENI. The CDR3 has 12 amino acids. The CDR3 loop reads CASSPVQETQYF. The CDR3 coding sequence is TGTGCCAGCTCACCAGTACAAGAGACCCAGTACTTC.

The J gene is TRBJ1-3, the V gene TRBV5-5; D is unclear. CDR1 and CDR2 from the germline V gene are SGHKS and YYEKEE (reference sequence). The CDR3 sequence is 16 residues long. Trimming cost V 4 bases and J 0 bases, with 14 bases left between them. CDR3 loop: CASSPYDGFSGNTIYF. DNA of the CDR3: TGTGCCAGCAGCCCCTATGACGGTTTCTCTGGAAACACCATATATTTT.

The chain uses TRBV7-9 and TRBJ2-7; D remains ambiguous. There are 11 residues in the CDR3. Per germline, CDR1 SEHNR and CDR2 FQNEAQ (reference sequence). V gave up 3 bases and J gave up 6 bases, with 6 bases separating them. CDR3 sequence: CASSFLTEQYF. CDR3 sequence (DNA): TGTGCCAGCAGCTTTTTGACCGAGCAGTACTTC.

This chain links TRBV6-5 with TRBJ1-2; maybe TRBD1 (6 bases). The CDR3 is 14 residues long. The germline V gene has CDR1 MNHEY and CDR2 SVGAGI. Trimming removed 2 bases at V and 8 bases at J, with 15 bases between. The CDR3 sequence is CASSYTGGWEGYTF. The CDR3 DNA reads as TGTGCCAGCAGTTACACGGGGGGCTGGGAGGGCTACACCTTC.

V and J are TRBV28 and TRBJ2-3, with 8 nucleotides matching TRBD1. Germline V gene data show CDR1 as MDHEN and CDR2 as SYDVKM. CDR3 length equals 15 residues. Losses at the gene ends were 4 bases for V and 4 bases for J; bases not matched to a gene: 7. CDR3 region: CASSSTAQGADTQYF. DNA of the CDR3: TGTGCCAGCAGTTCGACGGCACAGGGGGCAGATACGCAGTATTTT.

This chain links TRBV28 with TRBJ2-7, with D possibly being TRBD2 (6 bases). Germline V lookup: CDR1 MDHEN, CDR2 SYDVKM. Trimming took 6 bases from V and 7 from J, leaving 16 bases between them. This CDR3 region has 13 residues. Here the CDR3 reads CASRPDSAGEQYF. The CDR3 region has the DNA TGTGCCAGCAGGCCCGATAGCGCGGGGGAGCAGTACTTC.